This TCR beta chain appears in the sequencing data of a study (dated by TCRdb to the mid-2010s). With respect to the entire study: The study examined whether tumor-infiltrating Tregs in breast cancer are drawn from blood Tregs or arise in situ by conversion from other CD4+ T cell subsets. Overall study outcomes, separate from this receptor: Tumor memory CD4+ T cell TCR gene usage clustered with blood and lymph node memory CD4+ cells and lymph node naive CD4+ cells. The greatest overlap of tumor-infiltrating Treg TCR alpha and beta sequences was with tumor naive CD4+ T cells, followed next by blood naive CD4+ T cells. Validation in the larger cohort was restricted to a single TCR beta V-J rearrangement rather than whole repertoires.

Amplification of full-length TCR variable regions was done by 5' RACE PCR using constant-region reverse primers, and this step was followed by semi-nested PCR with Nested Universal Primer A. The ReliaPrep RNA Cell Miniprep System was used to extract total RNA, which was then reverse transcribed into 5'RACE-ready cDNA with the SMARTer RACE 5'/3' Kit. Full-length TCR alpha and beta libraries were barcoded with multiplex adaptors and sequenced on an Illumina MiSeq. Under the source paper's analysis protocol: For each of nine subset-tissue groups, sequencing data from the five patients were pooled, and the groups were then compared using unsupervised clustering of TCR gene usage. The Morisita-Horn index was used to calculate repertoire similarity, with shared sequences weighted by how much each contributed to each repertoire. TCRdb ran its own pipeline on the public reads, namely fastp trimming at Q25 and MiXCR clone calling, and kept in-frame beta chains. Every distinct CDR3 protein forms one entry, paired with its most common genes and DNA. TCRdb's processing, not the authors', yielded these V and J calls. The sample table holds fewer than 8,500 distinct CDR3 sequences, of which about two thirds were seen once. The biggest ten clones account for 3.5% to 5% of the sample.

The Miltenyi Naive CD4+ T Cell Isolation kit was used to purify naive CD4+ T cells, and Tregs were depleted with CD25 microbeads. Tregs, naive and memory CD4+ T cells from tumor, blood and ipsilateral draining lymph nodes of five breast cancer patients underwent full-length TCR alpha and beta sequencing. Tumor tissue and lymph nodes from ipsilateral axillary dissection were perfused with PBS, minced and digested with collagenase I and hyaluronidase. A purity exceeding 90% was confirmed by FACS for the sorted cell populations. Regarding this clonotype: Its binding antigen is unknown. No much larger clonotype is one base removed from it; base qualities were not supplied.

V lost 4 bases and J lost 3 bases; the stretch between them is 10 bases long. The CDR3 runs 12 residues from the cysteine to the phenylalanine. The kept DNA is CDR3 alone, 36 bases in frame from the first base. CDR1 and CDR2 (GTSNPN, SVGIG) derive from the germline V gene (reference sequence). The chain uses TRBV30 and TRBJ2-7; the best D guess is TRBD2, with 5 bases matching. The receptor was derived from a female donor with breast cancer. The source material was tumor-infiltrating naive CD4+ T cells sorted from the breast tumor. According to the study, the label for this sample's cell subset or site signals: naive CD4+ T cells, CD4+CD45RA+CD25-. In nucleotides, the sequence is TGTGCCTGGAACCGGGAAAACTACGAGCAGTACTTC. It is translated as CAWNRENYEQYF.